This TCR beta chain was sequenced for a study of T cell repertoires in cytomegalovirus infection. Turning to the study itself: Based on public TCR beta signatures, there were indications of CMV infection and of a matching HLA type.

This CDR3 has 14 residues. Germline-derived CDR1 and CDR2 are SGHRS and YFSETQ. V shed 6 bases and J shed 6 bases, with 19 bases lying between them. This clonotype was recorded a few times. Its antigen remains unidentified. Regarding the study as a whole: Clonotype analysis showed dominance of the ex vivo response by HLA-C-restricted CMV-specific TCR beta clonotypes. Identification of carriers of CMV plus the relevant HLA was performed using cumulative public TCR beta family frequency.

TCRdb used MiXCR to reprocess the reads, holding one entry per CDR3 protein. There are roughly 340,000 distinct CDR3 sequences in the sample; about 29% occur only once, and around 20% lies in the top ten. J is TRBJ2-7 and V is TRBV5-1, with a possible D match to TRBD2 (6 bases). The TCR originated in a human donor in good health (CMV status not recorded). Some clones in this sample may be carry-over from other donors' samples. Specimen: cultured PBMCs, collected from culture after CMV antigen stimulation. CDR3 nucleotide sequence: TGCGCCAGCAACCAAGGTGGGGAGGAAGGCGAGCAGTACTTC. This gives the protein CASNQGGEEGEQYF. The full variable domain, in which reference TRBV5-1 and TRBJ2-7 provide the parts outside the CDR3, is KAGVTQTPRYLIKTRGQQVTLSCSPISGHRSVSWYQQTPGQGLQFLFEYFSETQRNKGNFPGRFSGRQFSNSRSEMNVSTLELGDSALYLCASNQGGEEGEQYFGPGTRLTVT.